A single sample gave rise to the 3 T cell receptor beta chains below, sequenced in a study of blood T cell repertoires in COVID-19. This table comes from immunoSEQ multiplex PCR, and its TCRdb copy is limited to in-frame clones, with some not included. This table has fewer than 300,000 clones, roughly nine tenths appearing once. The sequenced sample was peripheral blood. The origin of the receptors is a woman aged 25 to 39 with COVID-19, enrolled during active disease.

V and J are TRBV11-3 and TRBJ2-1, with D possibly TRBD2 on 6 matching bases. Trimming left V 0 bases short and J 0 bases short, with 12 bases between. Germline CDR1 reads SGHNT; CDR2 reads YENEEA. CDR3 length: 17 residues. Written as DNA, the CDR3 is TGTGCCAGCAGCTTAGATACATTGGGGGGCTCCTACAATGAGCAGTTCTTC. As protein: CASSLDTLGGSYNEQFF.

The chain employs TRBV9 and TRBJ1-6; 9 bases line up with TRBD1. Germline V gives CDR1 SGDLS, CDR2 YYNGEE. The CDR3 loop spans 15 amino acids. V lost 4 bases and J lost 8; bases outside the gene matches: 7. CDR3 nucleotide sequence: TGTGCCAGCAGCCCTCGGACAGGGGAGCATTCACCCCTCCACTTT. Its protein product is CASSPRTGEHSPLHF.

The chain is built from TRBV29-1 and TRBJ2-3; 14 nucleotides align to TRBD2. The germline CDR1 and CDR2 sequences are SQVTM and ANQGSEA. CDR3 size: 16 residues. V lost 5 bases, J lost 3 bases, and 7 bases stayed unmatched. The CDR3 nucleotides are TGCAGCGTTTGGGGGGGACTAGCGGGAGAGACAGATACGCAGTATTTT. Translation gives CSVWGGLAGETDTQYF.